The 22 T cell receptor beta chains below come from one sample, sequenced in a study of post-analysis software for immune sequencing data. Study-wide results and limits: Patients carried roughly 5 TRBV segments more frequently than controls did, and TRBV5-6, TRBV5-1 and TRBV20-1 were among them.

Their cognate antigens are unknown. Each TCR beta cDNA library carried unique molecular identifiers. TCRdb called the PCR reads again in MiXCR, with one record for every CDR3 protein. Of fewer than 900,000 distinct CDR3 sequences in the sample, around 45% were seen once. Sequences were obtained from blood. The receptors shown here come from a girl aged 5-17 years with multiple sclerosis.

V usage is TRBV10-2 and J usage is TRBJ1-6; 8 bases are a match to TRBD1. The CDR3 is made up of 15 amino acids. Germline CDR1 is WSHSY and CDR2 is SAAADI. J lost 9 bases, V lost 1 base, and 5 bases had no gene match. Here the CDR3 DNA reads TGCGCCAGCAGTGAGTTCGGGACAGGACTTTCACCCCTCCACTTT. Its protein is CASSEFGTGLSPLHF.

This clonotype was picked up a small number of times. This chain joins TRBV7-2 and TRBJ2-3; 8 nucleotides align to TRBD2. The CDR3 is made up of 16 amino acids. Germline V gene lookup returns CDR1 SGHTA and CDR2 FQGNSA. Trimming removed 1 base from V and 6 bases from J; junction bases left unmatched: 9. CDR3 bases: TGTGCCAGCAGCTTAGAGCCTAGCGGGCTTAGGGATACGCAGTATTTT. Translated: CASSLEPSGLRDTQYF.

This clonotype was observed at least ten times. The V gene is TRBV6-5, the J gene TRBJ1-4; D is undetermined. The CDR3 covers 13 residues. Germline V lookup: CDR1 MNHEY, CDR2 SVGAGI. V lost 2 bases to trimming and J lost 3 bases, with 4 bases between them. CDR3 DNA sequence: TGTGCCAGCAGTTACGGGCCTAATGAAAAACTGTTTTTT. It is translated as CASSYGPNEKLFF.

This chain links TRBV6-1 with TRBJ1-4; 8 bases map to TRBD1. Per germline, CDR1 MNHNS and CDR2 SASEGT. V gave up 4 bases and J gave up 4 bases; unmatched junction bases: 5. This CDR3 region has 15 residues. CDR3 nucleotide sequence: TGTGCCAGCAGTGTCGACAGGGGTATTAATGAAAAACTGTTTTTT. Translation: CASSVDRGINEKLFF.

The chain combines TRBV5-1 with TRBJ2-1; TRBD2 aligns across 8 bases. V shed 4 bases and J 5 bases; nucleotides not matched to a gene: 8. The length of the CDR3 is 15 residues. Germline assignment: CDR1 SGHRS and CDR2 YFSETQ. The CDR3 DNA follows: TGCGCCAGCAGCGCTTCCGGGACTAGGCACAATGAGCAGTTCTTC. Translated, it gives CASSASGTRHNEQFF. Filled out from reference TRBV5-1 and TRBJ2-1, the complete variable domain reads KAGVTQTPRYLIKTRGQQVTLSCSPISGHRSVSWYQQTPGQGLQFLFEYFSETQRNKGNFPGRFSGRQFSNSRSEMNVSTLELGDSALYLCASSASGTRHNEQFFGPGTRLTVL.

The V and J genes are TRBV21-1 and TRBJ2-3; TRBD1 is the table's D call and was not checked against the DNA. TRBV21-1 is listed as a pseudogene. The CDR3 totals 16 residues. CDR3 in amino acids: CASIQVDRVHTDTQYF. CDR3 coding DNA: TGTGCCAGCATTCAGGTGGACAGAGTGCATACAGATACGCAGTATTTT.

The chain employs TRBV7-2 and TRBJ2-1; 9 bases are a match to TRBD1. This CDR3 has 17 amino acids. Unmatched junction bases numbered 15, after V lost 5 bases and J lost 7 bases. Germline V gene lookup returns CDR1 SGHTA and CDR2 FQGNSA. The DNA for the CDR3 is TGTGCCAGCAGCCGACAGACCACAGGGGGCGCCCGGAATGAGCAGTTCTTC. Protein: CASSRQTTGGARNEQFF.

The rearrangement uses TRBV27 and TRBJ2-1; D gene unclear. The germline gives CDR1 MNHEY, CDR2 SMNVEV (reference sequence). The CDR3 is 17 residues long. Trimming took 3 bases from V and 7 from J, leaving 22 bases between them. Here the CDR3 reads CASSFLTVQPRPNEQFF. DNA for the CDR3: TGTGCCAGCAGTTTCCTGACGGTCCAGCCCAGACCTAATGAGCAGTTCTTC.

The V call is TRBV20-1, the J call TRBJ2-7; no firm D call. V was pared by 3 bases and J by 0 bases, with 9 bases between. This CDR3 comprises 13 residues. From germline, CDR1 is DFQATT and CDR2 SNEGSKA (reference sequence). In DNA, the CDR3 is TGCAGTGCTAGCCGCCCTGGCTCCTACGAGCAGTACTTC. It is translated as CSASRPGSYEQYF.

The chain links TRBV27 to TRBJ2-1, with TRBD2 matching over 13 bases. V gave up 6 bases and J gave up 7 bases; unmatched junction bases: 3. CDR1 is MNHEY and CDR2 is SMNVEV in the germline V gene (reference sequence). This CDR3 contains 14 residues. In DNA form, the CDR3 reads TGTGCCAGCAGACTAGCGGGAGGGGAAAATGAGCAGTTCTTC. Translated, it gives CASRLAGGENEQFF.

The chain recombines TRBV20-1 with TRBJ1-6, with D tentatively TRBD1 (5 bases). From germline, CDR1 is DFQATT and CDR2 SNEGSKA (reference sequence). Trimming stripped 0 bases from V and 13 bases from J, with 13 bases between. This CDR3 is built from 13 residues. The CDR3 bases are TGCAGTGCTAGAGATAGGGACTTCCTTCCCCTCCACTTT. Protein: CSARDRDFLPLHF.

The chain is built from TRBV27 and TRBJ1-2, with TRBD1 identical over 9 bases. CDR1 and CDR2 from the germline V gene are MNHEY and SMNVEV (reference sequence). The CDR3 covers 16 residues. The trim removed 5 bases at V and 2 bases at J, leaving 9 bases unmatched. CDR3: CASSVNRGPPNYGYTF. In nucleotides, the CDR3 is TGTGCCAGCAGTGTGAACAGGGGGCCCCCAAACTATGGCTACACCTTC.

The chain carries TRBV7-2 and TRBJ2-1; TRBD1 agrees at 8 bases. The germline V gene has CDR1 SGHTA and CDR2 FQGNSA. This CDR3 contains 17 residues. With 5 bases clipped from V and 10 bases from J, the junction kept 19 bases outside the gene matches. CDR3 sequence: CASSRNPQGANTGEQFF. The CDR3 DNA is TGTGCCAGCAGCCGCAACCCCCAGGGGGCAAACACCGGGGAGCAGTTCTTC.

This clonotype was found a few times. This chain links TRBV18 with TRBJ2-7; 9 nucleotides agree with TRBD2. From germline, CDR1 is KGHSH and CDR2 LQKENI. J lost 4 bases, V lost 6 bases, and 13 bases had no gene match. This CDR3 spans 16 amino acids. The CDR3 DNA follows: TGTGCCAGCTCCCCTTTGATCCGTAGCGGGAGTTACGAGCAGTACTTC. It translates to CASSPLIRSGSYEQYF.

Here the CDR3 reads CSARVARDRVTYGYTF. DNA of the CDR3: TGCAGTGCTAGAGTAGCCCGGGACAGGGTAACCTATGGCTACACCTTC. V gene TRBV20-1 combines with J gene TRBJ1-2; TRBD1 matches at 9 bases. The CDR3 sequence is 16 residues long. Trimming cost V 1 base and J 4 bases; bases outside gene matches: 10. Germline lookup yields CDR1 DFQATT and CDR2 SNEGSKA (reference sequence).

The chain combines TRBV20-1 with TRBJ2-1; 11 bases match TRBD2. CDR1 DFQATT and CDR2 SNEGSKA come from the germline V gene (reference sequence). V dropped 6 bases and J dropped 5; count of bases not matched to a gene: 6. The CDR3 spans 14 residues. CDR3 region: CSAQTSGADNEQFF. CDR3 sequence (DNA): TGCAGTGCCCAGACTAGCGGGGCAGACAATGAGCAGTTCTTC.

On this clonotype: Relative to the germline gene, one junction end is altered; a read error may explain this. V usage is TRBV28 and J usage is TRBJ1-1; D gene uncertain. The CDR3 runs 13 residues. Germline-derived CDR1 and CDR2 are MDHEN and SYDVKM. The CDR3 spells CASSLLGATEAFF. In nucleotides, the CDR3 is TGTGCCAGTAGTTTATTAGGTGCCACTGAAGCTTTCTTT.

Worth noting for this clonotype: An end of the junction does not agree with germline; a read error may underlie this. This chain joins TRBV3-1 and TRBJ2-1, with 9 bases aligning to TRBD2. CDR3 size: 16 residues. Germline loops: CDR1 LGHDT, CDR2 YNNKEL (reference sequence). Here the CDR3 reads CASSQGGLAAYDEQFF. CDR3 nucleotides: TGTGCCAGCAGCCAAGGGGGACTAGCTGCCTACGATGAGCAGTTCTTC.

This clonotype came up once. In nucleotides, the CDR3 is TGTGCCAGCAGTCAACACCAAGATGAGCAGTTCTTC. Its translation is CASSQHQDEQFF. The rearrangement links TRBV14 to TRBJ2-1; D is unclear. The CDR3 is 12 residues long. From germline, CDR1 is SGHDN and CDR2 FVKESK. Trimming cost V 6 bases and J 8 bases, with 11 bases left between them.

The gene calls are TRBV20-1 and TRBJ1-2, with TRBD1 as a possible D gene (5 bases). Looked up from germline, CDR1 is DFQATT and CDR2 is SNEGSKA (reference sequence). The CDR3 spans 13 residues. The V and J ends lost 0 bases and 5 bases respectively, with 10 bases between them. CDR3 nucleotide sequence: TGCAGTGCTAGAGATCGGGACTGGTATGGCTACACCTTC. This gives the protein CSARDRDWYGYTF.

This clonotype has only a few counts. One junction end does not reproduce the germline sequence, and a read error may be involved. V and J are TRBV15 and TRBJ1-2; no reliable D call. The CDR3 runs 13 residues. Per germline, CDR1 LNHNV and CDR2 YYDKDF (reference sequence). The CDR3 sequence: CATSRDTNYGYTF. CDR3 sequence (DNA): TGTGCCACCAGCAGAGACACCAACTACGGCTACACCTTC.

This clonotype was seen a few times. The gene calls are TRBV20-1 and TRBJ2-1; D possibly matches TRBD1 or TRBD2 (5 bases each). This CDR3 spans 15 amino acids. Between the trimmed V and J ends, which lost 0 bases and 2 bases, there was a span of 11 bases. Germline V gene lookup returns CDR1 DFQATT and CDR2 SNEGSKA (reference sequence). DNA of the CDR3: TGCAGTGCTAGAGATTTTAGGGGACCCTACAATGAGCAGTTCTTC. Translation: CSARDFRGPYNEQFF.